These T cell receptor beta chains were read from a single sample in a study of blood T cell repertoires in COVID-19. The repertoire was sequenced with immunoSEQ multiplex PCR; TCRdb's copy has only in-frame clones and lacks some. The sample comprises tens of thousands of clones, about 77% of which are singletons, and 25% rests with the top ten. Sequencing was done on a sample of peripheral blood. Receptors originate from a human donor in a cohort sampled during active COVID-19. Each CDR3 is given with its conserved first and last residue.

TRBV29-1	TRBJ1-5	13	CSVQQGLAQPQHF
TRBV5-1	TRBJ2-5	17	CASSLGALAGVQETQYF
TRBV5-1	TRBJ2-2	17	CASSLGGGTSVAGELFF
TRBV5-1	TRBJ1-1	15	CASSFQQPGFSSAFF
TRBV7-8	TRBJ2-1	15	CASSLLRTSYNEQFF
TRBV28	TRBJ2-3	13	CASIKAATDTQYF
TRBV7-8	TRBJ1-5	16	CASSHTRDRVDQPQHF
TRBV27	TRBJ2-4	13	CASSSEQGFSQYF
TRBV6-2/TRBV6-3	TRBJ2-1	18	CASSQGLGSLGSYNEQFF
TRBV6-1	TRBJ2-5	13	CASSSSNTETQYF
TRBV7-9	TRBJ1-4	13	CASRDREEEKLFF
TRBV18	TRBJ2-7	15	CASSPHATGDYEQYF
TRBV5-1	TRBJ2-2	15	CASSPGQGVTGELFF
TRBV3-1/TRBV3-2	TRBJ2-1	15	CASSQERLVGTEQFF
TRBV27	TRBJ1-6	13	CASRRQSNSPLHF
TRBV5-1	TRBJ2-1	15	CASSSQGALSNEQFF
TRBV21-1	TRBJ2-7	15	CASSKRVGLDYEQYF
TRBV3-1/TRBV3-2	TRBJ1-6	12	CASSQARSPLHF
TRBV4-2	TRBJ1-4	13	CASSFGGNEKLFF
TRBV29-1	TRBJ2-1	14	CSVEAPGLRNEQFF
TRBV2	TRBJ2-3	15	CASSRLGGDFDTQYF
TRBV28	TRBJ2-1	14	CASRGGETYNEQFF
TRBV24-1	TRBJ2-1	16	CATSDTQGAGTNEQFF
TRBV6-2/TRBV6-3	TRBJ1-5	15	CASSGGQTSNQPQHF
TRBV4-1	TRBJ2-1	16	CASSQGGSGGYNEQFF
TRBV3-1/TRBV3-2	TRBJ2-1	17	CASSPGTSGRGYNEQFF
TRBV27	TRBJ2-7	16	CASSFGLAVKTYEQYF
TRBV7-8	TRBJ1-1	14	CASSLVGVNTEAFF
TRBV18	TRBJ1-3	16	CASSPAGKGSGNTIYF
TRBV7-3	TRBJ2-7	13	CASSLTASYEQYF
TRBV6-1	TRBJ1-4	15	CASSEGGGWFEKLFF
TRBV4-2	TRBJ2-1	13	CASSQDRVDEQFF
TRBV2	TRBJ2-2	18	CASTTGLAGRYRTGELFF
TRBV5-1	TRBJ2-3	15	CASSLTGVGTDTQYF
TRBV6-5	TRBJ2-7	15	CASSYSWQGLDEQYF
TRBV27	TRBJ1-1	14	CASSLGRGMTEAFF
TRBV30	TRBJ1-5	15	CAWDRGDRGNQPQHF
TRBV29-1	TRBJ1-1	13	CSVERQSSPGAFF
TRBV27	TRBJ1-1	13	CASMRGSSTEAFF
TRBV6-5	TRBJ2-5	15	CASTPSPLAAGAQYF
TRBV20-1	TRBJ2-7	14	CSASQTENVYEQYF
TRBV4-3	TRBJ1-3	14	CASSHTGTGNTIYF
TRBV18	TRBJ2-7	14	CASSPGPGLYEQYF
TRBV27	TRBJ1-1	13	CASSLDIYTEAFF
TRBV20-1	TRBJ2-3	15	CSASDSGRASDTQYF
TRBV11-3	TRBJ2-5	14	CASSLVGTEETQYF
TRBV2	TRBJ2-1	14	CASSMGTSGNEQFF
TRBV21-1	TRBJ1-1	14	CASITQGASTEAFF
TRBV27	TRBJ2-7	15	CASSFQPTGSYEQYF